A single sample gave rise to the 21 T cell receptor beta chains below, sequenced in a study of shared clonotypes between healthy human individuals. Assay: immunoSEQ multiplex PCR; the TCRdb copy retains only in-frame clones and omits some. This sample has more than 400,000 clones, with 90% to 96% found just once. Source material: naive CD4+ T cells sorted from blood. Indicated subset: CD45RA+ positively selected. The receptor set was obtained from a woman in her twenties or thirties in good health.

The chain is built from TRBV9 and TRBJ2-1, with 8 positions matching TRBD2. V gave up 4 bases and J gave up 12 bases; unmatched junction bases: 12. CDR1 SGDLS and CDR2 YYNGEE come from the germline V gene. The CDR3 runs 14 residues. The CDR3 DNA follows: TGTGCCAGCAGCCAGCGGGAGACCCAGCGTGGGCAGTTCTTC. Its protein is CASSQRETQRGQFF.

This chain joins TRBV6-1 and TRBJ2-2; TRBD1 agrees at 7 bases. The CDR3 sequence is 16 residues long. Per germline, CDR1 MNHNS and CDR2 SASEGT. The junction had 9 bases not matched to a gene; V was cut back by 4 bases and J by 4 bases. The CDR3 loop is CASSGQGGTITGELFF. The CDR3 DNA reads TGTGCCAGCAGTGGACAGGGCGGTACGATCACCGGGGAGCTGTTTTTT.

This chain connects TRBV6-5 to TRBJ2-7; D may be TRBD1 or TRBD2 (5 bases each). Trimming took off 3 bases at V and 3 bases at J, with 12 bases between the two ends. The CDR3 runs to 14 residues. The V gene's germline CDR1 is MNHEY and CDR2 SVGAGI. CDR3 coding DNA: TGTGCCAGCAGTTATCGGGACGGAGACTACGAGCAGTACTTC. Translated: CASSYRDGDYEQYF.

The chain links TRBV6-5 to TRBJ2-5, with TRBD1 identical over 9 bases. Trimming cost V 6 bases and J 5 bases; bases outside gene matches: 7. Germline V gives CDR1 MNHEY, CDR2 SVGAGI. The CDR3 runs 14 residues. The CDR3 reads CASRKQGAKETQYF. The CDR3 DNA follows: TGTGCCAGCAGAAAACAGGGGGCTAAGGAGACCCAGTACTTC.

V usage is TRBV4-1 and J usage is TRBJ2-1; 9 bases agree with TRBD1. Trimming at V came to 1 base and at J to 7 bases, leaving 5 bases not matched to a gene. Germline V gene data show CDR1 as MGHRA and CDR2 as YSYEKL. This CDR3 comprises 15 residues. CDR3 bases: TGCGCCAGCAGCCAAGTACAGGGGGCATGGAATGAGCAGTTCTTC. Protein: CASSQVQGAWNEQFF.

The CDR3 loop reads CASRKGDPYEQYF. The CDR3, as DNA: TGTGCCAGCAGGAAAGGGGACCCCTACGAGCAGTACTTC. J is TRBJ2-7 and V is TRBV6-5; the D call may be TRBD1 or TRBD2 (5 bases each). CDR1 and CDR2 (germline): MNHEY, SVGAGI. V was clipped by 6 bases and J by 2 bases, with 11 bases between them. The CDR3 contains 13 residues.

CDR3 sequence: CASSMDVGTDMNTEAFF. The DNA for the CDR3 is TGTGCCAGTAGTATGGATGTGGGGACAGACATGAACACTGAAGCTTTCTTT. The rearrangement uses TRBV19 and TRBJ1-1; TRBD1 aligns across 7 bases. This CDR3 spans 17 amino acids. V was pared by 3 bases and J by 0 bases, with 10 bases of the junction left unmatched. Per germline, CDR1 LNHDA and CDR2 SQIVND (reference sequence).

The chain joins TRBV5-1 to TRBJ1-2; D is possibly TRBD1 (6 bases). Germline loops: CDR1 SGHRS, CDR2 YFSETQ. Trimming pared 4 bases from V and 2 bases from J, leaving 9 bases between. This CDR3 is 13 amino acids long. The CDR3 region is CASSGDRNYGYTF. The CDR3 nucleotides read TGCGCCAGCAGCGGCGACAGGAACTATGGCTACACCTTC.

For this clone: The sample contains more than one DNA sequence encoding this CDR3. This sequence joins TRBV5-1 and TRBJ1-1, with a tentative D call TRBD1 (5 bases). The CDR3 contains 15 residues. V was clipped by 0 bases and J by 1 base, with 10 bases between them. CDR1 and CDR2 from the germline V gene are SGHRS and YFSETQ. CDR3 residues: CASSLGGTANTEAFF. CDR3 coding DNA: TGCGCCAGCAGCTTGGGGGGGACTGCGAACACTGAAGCTTTCTTT.

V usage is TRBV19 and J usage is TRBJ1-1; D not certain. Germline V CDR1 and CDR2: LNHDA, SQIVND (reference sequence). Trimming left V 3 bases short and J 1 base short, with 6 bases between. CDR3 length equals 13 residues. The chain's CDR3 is CASSIDANTEAFF. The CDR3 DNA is TGTGCCAGTAGTATCGATGCGAACACTGAAGCTTTCTTT.

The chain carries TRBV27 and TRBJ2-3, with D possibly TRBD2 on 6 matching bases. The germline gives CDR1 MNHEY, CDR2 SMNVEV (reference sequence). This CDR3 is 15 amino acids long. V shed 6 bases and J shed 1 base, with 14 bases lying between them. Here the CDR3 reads CASSPTERGTDTQYF. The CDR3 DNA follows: TGTGCCAGCAGCCCCACGGAGCGGGGCACAGATACGCAGTATTTT.

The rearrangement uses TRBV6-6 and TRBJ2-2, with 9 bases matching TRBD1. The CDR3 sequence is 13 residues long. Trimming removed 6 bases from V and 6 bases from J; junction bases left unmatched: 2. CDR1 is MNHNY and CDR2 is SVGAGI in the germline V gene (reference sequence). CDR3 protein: CASRTGGPGELFF. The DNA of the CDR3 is TGTGCCAGCAGAACAGGGGGCCCCGGGGAGCTGTTTTTT.

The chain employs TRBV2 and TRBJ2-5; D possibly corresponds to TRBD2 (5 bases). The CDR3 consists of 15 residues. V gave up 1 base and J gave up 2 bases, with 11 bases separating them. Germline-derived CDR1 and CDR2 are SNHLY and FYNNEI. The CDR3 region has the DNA TGTGCCAGCAGTGAAGGAGGGCTACCTCAAGAGACCCAGTACTTC. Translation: CASSEGGLPQETQYF.

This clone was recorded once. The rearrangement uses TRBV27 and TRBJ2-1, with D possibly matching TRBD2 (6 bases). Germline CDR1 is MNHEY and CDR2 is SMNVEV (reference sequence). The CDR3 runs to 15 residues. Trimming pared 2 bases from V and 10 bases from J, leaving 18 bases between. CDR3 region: CASSLRAGFSPEQFF. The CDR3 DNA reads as TGTGCCAGCAGTTTAAGAGCGGGTTTCTCCCCAGAGCAGTTCTTC.

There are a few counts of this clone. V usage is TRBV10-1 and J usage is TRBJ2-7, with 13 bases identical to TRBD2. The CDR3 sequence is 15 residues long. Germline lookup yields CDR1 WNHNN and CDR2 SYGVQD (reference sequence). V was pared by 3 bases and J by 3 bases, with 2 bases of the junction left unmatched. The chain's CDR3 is CASSDRTSGSYEQYF. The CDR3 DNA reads TGCGCCAGCAGTGACCGGACTAGCGGGAGCTACGAGCAGTACTTC.

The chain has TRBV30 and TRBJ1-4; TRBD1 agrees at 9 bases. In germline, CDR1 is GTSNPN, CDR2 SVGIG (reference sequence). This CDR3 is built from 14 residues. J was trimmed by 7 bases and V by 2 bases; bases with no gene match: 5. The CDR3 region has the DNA TGTGCCTGGAGTAGGGGACAGGGATCTGAAAAACTGTTTTTT. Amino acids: CAWSRGQGSEKLFF. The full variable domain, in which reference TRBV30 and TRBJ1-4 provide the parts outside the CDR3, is SQTIHQWPATLVQPVGSPLSLECTVEGTSNPNLYWYRQAAGRGLQLLFYSVGIGQISSEVPQNLSASRPQDRQFILSSKKLLLSDSGFYLCAWSRGQGSEKLFFGSGTQLSVL.

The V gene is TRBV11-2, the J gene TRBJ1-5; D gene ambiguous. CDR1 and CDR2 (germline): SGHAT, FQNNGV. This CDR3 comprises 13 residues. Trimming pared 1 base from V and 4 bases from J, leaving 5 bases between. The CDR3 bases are TGTGCCAGCAGCTTAGCGCGTAATCAGCCCCAGCATTTT. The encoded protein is CASSLARNQPQHF.

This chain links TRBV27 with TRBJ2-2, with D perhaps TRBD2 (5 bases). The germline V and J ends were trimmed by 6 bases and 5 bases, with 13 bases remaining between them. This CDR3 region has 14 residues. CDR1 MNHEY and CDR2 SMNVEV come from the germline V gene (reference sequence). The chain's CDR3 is CASSRTRGTGELFF. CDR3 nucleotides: TGTGCCAGCAGCCGAACCCGGGGTACCGGGGAGCTGTTTTTT.

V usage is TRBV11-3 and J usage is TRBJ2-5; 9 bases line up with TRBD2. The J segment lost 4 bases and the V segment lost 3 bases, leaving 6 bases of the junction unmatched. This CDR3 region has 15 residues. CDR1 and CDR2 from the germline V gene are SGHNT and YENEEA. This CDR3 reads CASSLGLAGRETQYF. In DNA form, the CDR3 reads TGTGCCAGCAGCTTGGGGCTAGCGGGAAGAGAGACCCAGTACTTC.

The CDR3 loop reads CASAPMYEQYF. Written as DNA, the CDR3 is TGTGCCAGCGCCCCCATGTACGAGCAGTACTTC. The chain recombines TRBV2 with TRBJ2-7; D gene uncertain. Germline V CDR1 and CDR2: SNHLY, FYNNEI. This CDR3 has 11 residues. The V end lost 8 bases, the J end lost 4 bases, and 9 bases lay between the germline ends.

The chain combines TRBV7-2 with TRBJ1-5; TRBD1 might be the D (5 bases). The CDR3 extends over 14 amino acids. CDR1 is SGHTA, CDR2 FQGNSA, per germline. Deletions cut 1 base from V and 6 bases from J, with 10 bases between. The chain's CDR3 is CASSLGGGSQPQHF. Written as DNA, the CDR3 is TGTGCCAGCAGCTTAGGGGGGGGAAGTCAGCCCCAGCATTTT.